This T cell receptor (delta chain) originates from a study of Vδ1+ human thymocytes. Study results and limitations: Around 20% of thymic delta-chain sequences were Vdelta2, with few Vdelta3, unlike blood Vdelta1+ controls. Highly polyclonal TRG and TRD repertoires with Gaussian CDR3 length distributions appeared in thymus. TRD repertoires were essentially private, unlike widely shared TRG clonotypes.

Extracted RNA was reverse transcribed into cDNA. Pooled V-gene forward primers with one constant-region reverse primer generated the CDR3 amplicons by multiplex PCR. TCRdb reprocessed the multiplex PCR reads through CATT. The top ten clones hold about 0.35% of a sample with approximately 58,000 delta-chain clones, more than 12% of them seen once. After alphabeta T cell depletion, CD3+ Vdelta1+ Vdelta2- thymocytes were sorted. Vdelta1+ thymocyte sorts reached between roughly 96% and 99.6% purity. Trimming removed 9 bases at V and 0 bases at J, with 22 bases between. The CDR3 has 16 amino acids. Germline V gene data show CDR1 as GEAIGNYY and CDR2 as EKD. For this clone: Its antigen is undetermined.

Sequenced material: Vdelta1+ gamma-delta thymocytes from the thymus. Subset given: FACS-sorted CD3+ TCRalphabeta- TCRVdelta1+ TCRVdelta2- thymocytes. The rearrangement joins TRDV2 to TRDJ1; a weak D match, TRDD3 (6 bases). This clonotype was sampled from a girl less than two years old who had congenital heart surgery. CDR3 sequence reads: CAILRGTLEYTDKLIF. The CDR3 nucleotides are TGTGCCATACTCAGGGGGACACTCGAGTACACCGATAAACTCATCTTT.